These T cell receptor beta chains were read from a single sample in a study of blood T cell repertoires in COVID-19. Sequencing was performed with immunoSEQ multiplex PCR; in TCRdb, only in-frame clones are kept and a portion is missing. The sample includes around 100,000 clones, 88% of them seen just once. What was sequenced was peripheral blood. These receptors all come from a human donor in a cohort sampled during active COVID-19. Each CDR3 is given with its conserved first and last residue. Each record gives: D gene, V gene, clone size, J gene, CDR3 length, CDR3 protein, CDR3 DNA. A D gene is named only where the DNA matches it firmly. A clone size is listed for some rows: how often the clone was seen (once, few, many), or a class if it is expanded.

TRBD1,TRBV4-1,NA,TRBJ2-3,14,CASSRQGITDTQYF,TGCGCCAGCAGTAGACAGGGGATCACAGATACGCAGTATTTT
NA,TRBV12-3/TRBV12-4,NA,TRBJ1-1,12,CASSPDVRRAFF,TGTGCCAGCAGCCCGGACGTTCGGAGGGCTTTCTTT
TRBD2,TRBV28,NA,TRBJ2-5,14,CATRAGRHPETQYF,TGTGCCACCAGAGCGGGGAGACACCCCGAGACCCAGTACTTC
NA,TRBV28,NA,TRBJ1-2,15,CASSFLWTGNAGYTF,NA
TRBD1,TRBV4-1,NA,TRBJ1-1,16,CASSPRQGELNTEAFF,TGCGCCAGCAGCCCGCGGCAGGGGGAGTTGAACACTGAAGCTTTCTTT
NA,TRBV2,NA,TRBJ1-2,14,CASSVGGANYGYTF,TGTGCCAGCAGTGTGGGGGGGGCCAACTATGGCTACACCTTC
NA,TRBV29-1,NA,TRBJ2-7,13,CSVTGHGSYEQYF,TGCAGCGTAACAGGCCACGGCTCCTACGAGCAGTACTTC
NA,TRBV5-1,NA,TRBJ2-5,14,CASSLTGFQETQYF,TGCGCCAGCAGCTTGACGGGGTTCCAAGAGACCCAGTACTTC
TRBD2,TRBV3-1/TRBV3-2,NA,TRBJ2-1,15,CASRLTSGSTNEQFF,TGTGCCAGCCGCTTGACTAGCGGGAGTACTAATGAGCAGTTCTTC
NA,TRBV27,NA,TRBJ1-6,14,CASSFQGIDSPLHF,TGTGCCAGCAGTTTCCAGGGAATTGATTCACCCCTCCACTTT
NA,TRBV11-2,NA,TRBJ2-1,11,CASSSPMRKFF,TGTGCCAGCAGCTCCCCTATGCGGAAGTTCTTC
TRBD1,TRBV7-2,many,TRBJ2-7,13,CASNQDRVGEQYF,TGTGCCAGCAACCAGGACAGGGTGGGAGAGCAGTACTTC
NA,TRBV7-2,NA,TRBJ2-7,14,CASSLGNSVDEQYF,TGTGCCAGCAGCTTAGGTAATAGCGTCGACGAGCAGTACTTC
NA,TRBV6-5,NA,TRBJ1-1,15,CASSSLRGLNTEAFF,TGTGCCAGCAGTAGCCTGAGAGGGCTGAACACTGAAGCTTTCTTT
NA,TRBV19,NA,TRBJ1-6,13,CASTEYYNSPLHF,TGTGCCAGTACGGAGTATTATAATTCACCCCTCCACTTT
TRBD1,TRBV12-3/TRBV12-4,NA,TRBJ2-2,13,CASRRQGTGELFF,TGTGCCAGCAGGCGACAGGGGACCGGGGAGCTGTTTTTT
TRBD2,TRBV6-6,NA,TRBJ2-1,15,CASRARASGTNEQFF,TGTGCCAGCAGAGCCCGGGCTAGCGGGACCAATGAGCAGTTCTTC
NA,TRBV5-1,few,TRBJ2-5,14,CASSLGRGTETQYF,TGCGCCAGCAGCTTGGGTCGGGGTACAGAGACCCAGTACTTC
NA,TRBV19,NA,TRBJ2-7,12,CATQDRTNEQYF,TGTGCCACCCAAGACAGAACGAACGAGCAGTACTTC
NA,TRBV21-1,NA,TRBJ1-2,19,CASSILVTGQAVSFYGYTF,TGTGCCAGCAGCATACTCGTGACCGGACAGGCCGTTTCGTTCTATGGCTACACCTTC
TRBD2,TRBV28,once,TRBJ2-2,15,CASSRTSAYTGELFF,TGTGCCAGCAGCCGTACTAGCGCGTACACCGGGGAGCTGTTTTTT
TRBD1,TRBV5-1,NA,TRBJ2-5,14,CASNMGGQGETQYF,TGCGCCAGCAACATGGGGGGACAGGGAGAGACCCAGTACTTC
NA,TRBV9,NA,TRBJ2-1,13,CASGPITEGEQFF,TGTGCCAGCGGCCCAATAACTGAGGGTGAGCAGTTCTTC
TRBD2,TRBV9,NA,TRBJ2-5,15,CASSVAGGPIETQYF,TGTGCCAGCAGCGTTGCGGGAGGGCCAATAGAGACCCAGTACTTC
TRBD1,TRBV5-6,NA,TRBJ1-4,16,CASSAGQVATNEKLFF,TGTGCCAGCAGCGCGGGACAGGTTGCAACTAATGAAAAACTGTTTTTT
NA,TRBV5-8,NA,TRBJ2-2,17,CASSFGGGGLNTGELFF,TGTGCCAGCAGCTTTGGGGGAGGAGGATTAAACACCGGGGAGCTGTTTTTT
TRBD1,TRBV19,NA,TRBJ2-2,15,CASSISSGGYGELFF,TGTGCCAGTAGTATTTCTTCAGGGGGCTACGGGGAGCTGTTTTTT
NA,TRBV14,NA,TRBJ1-2,13,CASSPDKNYGYTF,TGTGCCAGCAGTCCAGACAAGAACTATGGCTACACCTTC
NA,TRBV7-9,NA,TRBJ2-7,14,CASSLGVNSYEQYF,TGTGCCAGCAGCTTAGGTGTCAACTCCTACGAGCAGTACTTC
TRBD2,TRBV9,NA,TRBJ2-7,14,CASSPRLAGDEQYF,TGTGCCAGCAGCCCCCGGCTAGCGGGAGACGAGCAGTACTTC
NA,TRBV28,NA,TRBJ2-2,16,CASSLLGTVGRRELFF,TGTGCCAGCAGTTTACTGGGCACAGTTGGGCGAAGGGAGCTGTTTTTT
TRBD1,TRBV6-2/TRBV6-3,NA,TRBJ2-5,16,CASSYEPGQDDETQYF,TGTGCCAGCAGTTACGAGCCGGGACAGGACGACGAGACCCAGTACTTC
TRBD2,TRBV11-2,NA,TRBJ2-7,17,CASSLALLGTSSYEQYF,TGTGCCAGCAGCTTAGCGTTGTTGGGGACTAGCTCCTACGAGCAGTACTTC
TRBD2,TRBV24-1,NA,TRBJ2-1,16,CATSDAGLAEDNEQFF,TGTGCCACCAGTGATGCCGGACTAGCGGAGGACAATGAGCAGTTCTTC
TRBD2,TRBV28,NA,TRBJ2-7,15,CASSFMSGTPYEQYF,TGTGCCAGCAGTTTTATGAGCGGGACCCCCTACGAGCAGTACTTC
TRBD2,TRBV27,NA,TRBJ2-3,15,CASSLLAGSTDTQYF,TGTGCCAGCAGTTTACTAGCGGGAAGCACAGATACGCAGTATTTT
TRBD1,TRBV6-5,NA,TRBJ1-6,15,CASSYGTGGNSPLHF,TGTGCCAGCAGTTACGGGACAGGGGGAAACTCACCCCTCCACTTT
NA,TRBV7-2,NA,TRBJ1-1,12,CASISRQAEAFF,TGTGCCAGCATATCCCGACAGGCAGAAGCTTTCTTT
TRBD2,TRBV11-2,NA,TRBJ2-3,15,CASSFSGRAADTQYF,TGTGCCAGCAGCTTTAGTGGGAGGGCGGCAGATACGCAGTATTTT
TRBD1,TRBV19,NA,TRBJ2-3,14,CATRDRGRGDTQYF,TGTGCCACCCGGGACAGGGGGCGCGGAGATACGCAGTATTTT
TRBD2,TRBV6-6,NA,TRBJ2-1,19,CASSPRGEVLAAPYNEQFF,TGTGCCAGCAGTCCCCGCGGAGAGGTCCTAGCGGCCCCCTACAATGAGCAGTTCTTC
NA,TRBV19,NA,TRBJ1-5,15,CASSISQAEVQPQHF,TGTGCCAGTAGTATTTCACAGGCAGAGGTTCAGCCCCAGCATTTT
TRBD2,TRBV7-6,NA,TRBJ2-3,17,CASSPGTSGLSTDTQYF,TGTGCCAGCAGTCCCGGGACTAGCGGGCTAAGCACAGATACGCAGTATTTT
NA,TRBV27,few,TRBJ2-3,15,CASRMLEEARDTQYF,TGTGCCAGCAGAATGTTAGAGGAGGCAAGAGATACGCAGTATTTT
NA,TRBV5-1,NA,TRBJ1-2,13,CASSFEGIYGYTF,TGCGCCAGCAGCTTCGAGGGTATTTATGGCTACACCTTC